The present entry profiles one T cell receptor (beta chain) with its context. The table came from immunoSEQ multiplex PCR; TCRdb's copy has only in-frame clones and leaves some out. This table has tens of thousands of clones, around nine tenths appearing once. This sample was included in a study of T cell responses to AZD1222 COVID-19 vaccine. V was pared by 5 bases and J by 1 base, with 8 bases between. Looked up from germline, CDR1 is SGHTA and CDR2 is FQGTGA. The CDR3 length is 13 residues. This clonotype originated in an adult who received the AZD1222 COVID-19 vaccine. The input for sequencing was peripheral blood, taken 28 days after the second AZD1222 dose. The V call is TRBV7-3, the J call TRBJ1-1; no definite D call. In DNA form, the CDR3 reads TGTGCCAGCAGCGCGACCGGGAACACTGAAGCTTTCTTT. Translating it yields CASSATGNTEAFF.